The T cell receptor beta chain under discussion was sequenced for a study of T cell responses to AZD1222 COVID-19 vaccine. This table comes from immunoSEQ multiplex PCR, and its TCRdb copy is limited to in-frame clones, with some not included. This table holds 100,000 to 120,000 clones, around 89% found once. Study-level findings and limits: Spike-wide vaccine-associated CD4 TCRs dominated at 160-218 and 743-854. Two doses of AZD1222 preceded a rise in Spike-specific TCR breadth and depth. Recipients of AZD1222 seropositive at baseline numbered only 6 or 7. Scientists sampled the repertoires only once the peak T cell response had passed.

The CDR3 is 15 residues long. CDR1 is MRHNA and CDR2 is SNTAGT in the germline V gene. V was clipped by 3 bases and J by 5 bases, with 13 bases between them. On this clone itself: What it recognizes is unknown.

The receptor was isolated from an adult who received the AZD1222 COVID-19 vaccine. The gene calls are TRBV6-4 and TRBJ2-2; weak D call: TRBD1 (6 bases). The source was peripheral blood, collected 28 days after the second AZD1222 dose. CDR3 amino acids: CASSERSGVTGELFF. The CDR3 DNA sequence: TGTGCCAGCAGTGAACGTTCAGGGGTGACCGGGGAGCTGTTTTTT.